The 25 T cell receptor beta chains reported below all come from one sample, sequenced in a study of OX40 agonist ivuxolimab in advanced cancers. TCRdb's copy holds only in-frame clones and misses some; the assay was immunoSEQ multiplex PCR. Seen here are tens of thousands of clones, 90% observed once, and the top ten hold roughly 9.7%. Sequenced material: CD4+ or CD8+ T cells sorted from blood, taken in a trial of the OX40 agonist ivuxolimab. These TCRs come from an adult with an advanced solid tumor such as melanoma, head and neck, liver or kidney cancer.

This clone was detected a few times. CDR3 region: CSLKMDLYNEQFF. CDR3 nucleotide sequence: TGCAGCCTAAAAATGGACCTCTACAATGAGCAGTTCTTC. This sequence joins TRBV29-1 and TRBJ2-1, with unresolved D. The CDR3 runs 13 residues. Germline-derived CDR1 and CDR2 are SQVTM and ANQGSEA. Trimming left V 8 bases short and J 3 bases short, with 14 bases between.

The CDR3 DNA reads as TGTGCCAGCAGCTTATCTGGGAGGGCACCCACAGATACGCAGTATTTT. Translation gives CASSLSGRAPTDTQYF. The V gene is TRBV7-3, the J gene TRBJ2-3, with 7 bases identical to TRBD2. Germline V lookup: CDR1 SGHTA, CDR2 FQGTGA. The CDR3 has 16 residues. V lost 2 bases to trimming and J lost 2 bases; unmatched junction nucleotides: 7.

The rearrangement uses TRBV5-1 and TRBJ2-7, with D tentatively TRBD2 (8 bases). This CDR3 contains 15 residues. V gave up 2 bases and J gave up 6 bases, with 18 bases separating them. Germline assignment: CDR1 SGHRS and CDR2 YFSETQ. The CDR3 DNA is TGCGCCAGCAGCTTTTCGGGAGGGGGCTTGGTCGAGCAGTACTTC. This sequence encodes CASSFSGGGLVEQYF.

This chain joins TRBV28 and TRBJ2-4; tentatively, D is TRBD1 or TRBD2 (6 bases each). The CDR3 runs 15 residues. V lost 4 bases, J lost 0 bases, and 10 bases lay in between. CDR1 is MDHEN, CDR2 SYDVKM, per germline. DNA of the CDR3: TGTGCCAGCAGTTCCAGGGGACTAGCCAAAAACATTCAGTACTTC. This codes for CASSSRGLAKNIQYF.

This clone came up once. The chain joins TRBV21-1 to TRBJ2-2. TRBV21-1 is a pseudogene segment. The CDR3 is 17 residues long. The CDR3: CASSKFKAGSGTGELFF. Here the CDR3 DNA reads TGTGCCAGCAGCAAATTTAAGGCAGGGAGTGGCACCGGGGAGCTGTTTTTT.

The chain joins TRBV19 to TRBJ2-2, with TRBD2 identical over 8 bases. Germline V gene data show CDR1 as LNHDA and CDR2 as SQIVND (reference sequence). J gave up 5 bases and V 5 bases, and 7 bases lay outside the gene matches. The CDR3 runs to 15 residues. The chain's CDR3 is CASSSTGLVTGELFF. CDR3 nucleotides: TGTGCCAGTAGTTCCACGGGACTAGTAACCGGGGAGCTGTTTTTT.

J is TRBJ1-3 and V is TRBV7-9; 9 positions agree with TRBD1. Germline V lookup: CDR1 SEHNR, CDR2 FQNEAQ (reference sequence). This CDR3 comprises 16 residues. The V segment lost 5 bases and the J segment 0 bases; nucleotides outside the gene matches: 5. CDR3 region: CASSTDRGFSGNTIYF. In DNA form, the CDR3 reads TGTGCCAGCAGCACAGACAGGGGGTTCTCTGGAAACACCATATATTTT.

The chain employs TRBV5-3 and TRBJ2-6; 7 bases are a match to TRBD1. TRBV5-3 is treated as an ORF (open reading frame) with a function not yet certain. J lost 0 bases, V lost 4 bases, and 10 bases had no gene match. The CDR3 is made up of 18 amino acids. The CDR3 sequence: CARSQPRDSFSGANVLTF. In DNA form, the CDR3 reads TGTGCCAGAAGCCAGCCCCGGGACAGCTTCTCTGGGGCCAACGTCCTGACTTTC.

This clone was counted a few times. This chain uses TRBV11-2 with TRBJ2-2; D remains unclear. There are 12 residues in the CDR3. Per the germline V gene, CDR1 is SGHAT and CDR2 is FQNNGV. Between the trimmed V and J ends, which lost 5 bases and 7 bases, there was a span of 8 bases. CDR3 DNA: TGTGCCAGCAGCCTCCGGGTCGGGGAGCTGTTTTTT. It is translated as CASSLRVGELFF.

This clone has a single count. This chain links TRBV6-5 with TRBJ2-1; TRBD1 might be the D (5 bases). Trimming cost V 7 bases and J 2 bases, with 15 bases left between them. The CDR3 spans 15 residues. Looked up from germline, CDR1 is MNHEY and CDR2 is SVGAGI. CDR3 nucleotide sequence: TGTGCCAGCACCAAAGACTCAGGGCCCTACAATGAGCAGTTCTTC. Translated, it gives CASTKDSGPYNEQFF.

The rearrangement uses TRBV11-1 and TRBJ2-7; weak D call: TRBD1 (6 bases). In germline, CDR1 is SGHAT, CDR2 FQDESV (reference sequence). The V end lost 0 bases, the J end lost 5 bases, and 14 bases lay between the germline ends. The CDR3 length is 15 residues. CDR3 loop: CASSLAAQGSDEQYF. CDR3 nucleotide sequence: TGTGCCAGCAGCTTAGCGGCCCAGGGGAGCGACGAGCAGTACTTC.

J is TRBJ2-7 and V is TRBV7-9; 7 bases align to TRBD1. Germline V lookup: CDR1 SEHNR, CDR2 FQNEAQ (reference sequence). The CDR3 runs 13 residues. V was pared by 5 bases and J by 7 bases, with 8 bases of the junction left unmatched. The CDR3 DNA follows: TGTGCCAGCAGCCAAGACAGGGTAGGGGAGCAGTACTTC. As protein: CASSQDRVGEQYF.

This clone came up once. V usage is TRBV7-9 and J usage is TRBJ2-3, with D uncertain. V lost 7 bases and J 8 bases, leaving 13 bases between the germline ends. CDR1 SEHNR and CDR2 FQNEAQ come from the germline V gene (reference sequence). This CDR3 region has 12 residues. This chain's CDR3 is CASTTDWVTQYF. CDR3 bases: TGTGCCAGCACTACTGACTGGGTTACGCAGTATTTT.

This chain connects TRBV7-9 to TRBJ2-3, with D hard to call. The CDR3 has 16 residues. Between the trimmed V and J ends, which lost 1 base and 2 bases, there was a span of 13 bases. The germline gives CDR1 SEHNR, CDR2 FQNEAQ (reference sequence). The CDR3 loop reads CASSLVIGGVTDTQYF. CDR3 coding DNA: TGTGCCAGCAGCTTAGTGATAGGTGGGGTCACAGATACGCAGTATTTT.

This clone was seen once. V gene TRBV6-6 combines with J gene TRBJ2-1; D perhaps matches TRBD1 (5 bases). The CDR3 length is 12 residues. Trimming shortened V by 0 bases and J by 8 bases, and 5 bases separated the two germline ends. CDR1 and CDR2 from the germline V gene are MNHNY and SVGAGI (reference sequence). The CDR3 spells CASSYSGDEQFF. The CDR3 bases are TGTGCCAGCAGTTACTCAGGGGATGAGCAGTTCTTC.

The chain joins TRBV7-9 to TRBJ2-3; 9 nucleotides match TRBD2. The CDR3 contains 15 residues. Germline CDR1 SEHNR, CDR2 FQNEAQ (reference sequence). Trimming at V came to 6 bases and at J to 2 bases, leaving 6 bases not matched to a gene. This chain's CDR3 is CASSLTSGYTDTQYF. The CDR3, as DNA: TGTGCCAGCAGTCTTACTAGCGGGTACACAGATACGCAGTATTTT.

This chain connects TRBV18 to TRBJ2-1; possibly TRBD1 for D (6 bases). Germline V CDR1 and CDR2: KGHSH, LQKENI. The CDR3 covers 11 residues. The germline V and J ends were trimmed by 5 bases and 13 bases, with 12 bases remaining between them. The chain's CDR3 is CASSEGTSQFF. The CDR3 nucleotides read TGTGCCAGCTCAGAAGGGACATCTCAGTTCTTC.

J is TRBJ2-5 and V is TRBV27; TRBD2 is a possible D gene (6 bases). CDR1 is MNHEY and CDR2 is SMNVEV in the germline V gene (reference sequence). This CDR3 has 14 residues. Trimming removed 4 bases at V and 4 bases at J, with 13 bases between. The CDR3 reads CASSSGGTTETQYF. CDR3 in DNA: TGTGCCAGCAGTTCAGGCGGGACCACAGAGACCCAGTACTTC.

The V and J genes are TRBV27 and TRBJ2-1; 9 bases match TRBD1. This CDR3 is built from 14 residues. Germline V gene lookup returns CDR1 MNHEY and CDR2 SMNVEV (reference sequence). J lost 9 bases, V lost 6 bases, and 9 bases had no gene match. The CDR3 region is CASSHGQGRGEQFF. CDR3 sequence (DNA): TGTGCCAGCAGCCATGGACAGGGGAGGGGTGAGCAGTTCTTC.

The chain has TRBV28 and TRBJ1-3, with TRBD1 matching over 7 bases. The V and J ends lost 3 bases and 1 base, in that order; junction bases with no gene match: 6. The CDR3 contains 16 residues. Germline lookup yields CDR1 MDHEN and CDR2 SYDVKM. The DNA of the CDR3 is TGTGCCAGCAGTTTCCTACTCAGGGGGTCTGGAAACACCATATATTTT. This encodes CASSFLLRGSGNTIYF.

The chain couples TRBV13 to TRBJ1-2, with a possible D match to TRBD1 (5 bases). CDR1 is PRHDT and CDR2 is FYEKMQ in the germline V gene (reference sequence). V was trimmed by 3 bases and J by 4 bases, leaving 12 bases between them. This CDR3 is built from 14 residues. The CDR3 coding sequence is TGTGCCAGCAGCTTTCAGGGAGGGATCTATGGCTACACCTTC. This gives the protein CASSFQGGIYGYTF. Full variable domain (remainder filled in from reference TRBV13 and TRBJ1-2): AAGVIQSPRHLIKEKRETATLKCYPIPRHDTVYWYQQGPGQDPQFLISFYEKMQSDKGSIPDRFSAQQFSDYHSELNMSSLELGDSALYFCASSFQGGIYGYTFGSGTRLTVV.

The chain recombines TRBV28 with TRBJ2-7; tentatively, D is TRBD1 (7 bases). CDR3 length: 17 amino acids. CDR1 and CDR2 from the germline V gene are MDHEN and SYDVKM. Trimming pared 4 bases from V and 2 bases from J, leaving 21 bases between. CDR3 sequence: CASSSYDSGGIAYEQYF. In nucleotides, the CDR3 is TGTGCCAGCAGTTCATATGATTCAGGGGGGATTGCCTACGAGCAGTACTTC. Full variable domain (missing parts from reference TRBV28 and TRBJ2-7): DVKVTQSSRYLVKRTGEKVFLECVQDMDHENMFWYRQDPGLGLRLIYFSYDVKMKEKGDIPEGYSVSREKKERFSLILESASTNQTSMYLCASSSYDSGGIAYEQYFGPGTRLTVT.

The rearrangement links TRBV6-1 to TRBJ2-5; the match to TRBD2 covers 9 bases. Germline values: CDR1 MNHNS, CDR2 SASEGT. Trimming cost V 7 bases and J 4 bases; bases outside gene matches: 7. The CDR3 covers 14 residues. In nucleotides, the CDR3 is TGTGCCAGCAACCGCCGAGCGGGGGGAGAGACCCAGTACTTC. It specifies CASNRRAGGETQYF.

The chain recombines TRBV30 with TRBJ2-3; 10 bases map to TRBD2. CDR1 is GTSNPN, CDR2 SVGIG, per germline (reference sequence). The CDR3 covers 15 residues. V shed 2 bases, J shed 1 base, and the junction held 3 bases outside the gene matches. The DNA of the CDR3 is TGTGCCTGGAGTACCCTAGCGGGGGGCACAGATACGCAGTATTTT. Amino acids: CAWSTLAGGTDTQYF.

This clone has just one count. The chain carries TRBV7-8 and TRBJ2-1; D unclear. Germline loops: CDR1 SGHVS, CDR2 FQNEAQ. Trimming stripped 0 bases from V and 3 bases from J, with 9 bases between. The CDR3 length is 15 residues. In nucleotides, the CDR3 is TGTGCCAGCAGCTTAGCAAACAGAATCTACAATGAGCAGTTCTTC. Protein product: CASSLANRIYNEQFF.